What follows are 19 T cell receptor beta chains derived from one specimen sequenced in a study of blood T cell repertoires in COVID-19 (dated by TCRdb to between 2020 and 2021). The library was made by the immunoSEQ multiplex PCR assay. The table comes from immuneACCESS by way of TCRdb, which keeps in-frame sequences with V and J called. Part of the clones is missing from these tables; in studies checked, under half for an unresolved V gene and the rest for unknown reasons. This sample is represented by more than 300,000 clones; roughly 85% of them were singletons. Approximately 5% of the sample belongs to the ten largest clones. The sample comprised PBMCs or T cells enriched from blood (not recorded which). Every receptor here comes from a woman younger than 45 who had recovered from COVID-19.

The chain is built from TRBV4-1 and TRBJ1-2; 9 nucleotides align to TRBD1. The length of the CDR3 is 13 residues. The junction had 2 bases not matched to a gene; V was cut back by 1 base and J by 8 bases. Germline V gene sequence: CDR1 MGHRA, CDR2 YSYEKL. CDR3 DNA: TGCGCCAGCAGCCAAGCCGGGACAGGGGGCTACACCTTC. Protein: CASSQAGTGGYTF.

The gene calls are TRBV9 and TRBJ1-3; D gene ambiguous. V was cut by 4 bases and J by 0 bases, with 8 bases left in between. Germline V gene sequence: CDR1 SGDLS, CDR2 YYNGEE. The CDR3 extends over 14 amino acids. CDR3 region: CASSPHSSGNTIYF. The CDR3 bases are TGTGCCAGCAGCCCTCACAGCTCTGGAAACACCATATATTTT.

The chain employs TRBV5-4 and TRBJ2-1, with 9 bases aligning to TRBD1. The V segment lost 4 bases and the J segment 5 bases; nucleotides outside the gene matches: 4. CDR3 size: 14 residues. Germline CDR1 reads SGHNT; CDR2 reads YYREEE (reference sequence). The CDR3 region is CASSRQGGNNEQFF. The CDR3 nucleotides are TGTGCCAGCAGCAGACAGGGGGGGAACAATGAGCAGTTCTTC.

The rearrangement links TRBV29-1 to TRBJ1-5; TRBD1 matches at 10 bases. After removal of 6 bases from V and 5 bases from J, the junction contained 4 bases not matched to a gene. Germline-derived CDR1 and CDR2 are SQVTM and ANQGSEA. This CDR3 has 13 residues. Here the CDR3 DNA reads TGCAGCGTGGCGACAGGGGGCGATCAGCCCCAGCATTTT. Residues: CSVATGGDQPQHF.

V is TRBV4-1 and J is TRBJ1-5, with a possible D match to TRBD1 (6 bases). This CDR3 has 18 residues. Germline assignment: CDR1 MGHRA and CDR2 YSYEKL. V was cut by 5 bases and J by 0 bases, with 20 bases left in between. CDR3 coding DNA: TGCGCCAGCAGCTCAGTCGGGCAGGGGAAGGTTAGCAATCAGCCCCAGCATTTT. It translates to CASSSVGQGKVSNQPQHF.

The chain is built from TRBV9 and TRBJ2-6; D not certain. Trimming removed 2 bases at V and 0 bases at J, with 9 bases between. Germline CDR1 is SGDLS and CDR2 is YYNGEE. The CDR3 has 16 residues. Here the CDR3 DNA reads TGTGCCAGCAGCGTTTCTGTCCCCTCTGGGGCCAACGTCCTGACTTTC. Translated, it gives CASSVSVPSGANVLTF.

The chain couples TRBV6-5 to TRBJ2-7, with a weak D call TRBD2 (5 bases). V was shortened by 7 bases and J by 4 bases, with 14 bases between the two germline ends. Looked up from germline, CDR1 is MNHEY and CDR2 is SVGAGI. The CDR3 covers 13 residues. Written as DNA, the CDR3 is TGTGCCAGCACGAGGGATGGTACTTACGAGCAGTACTTC. This sequence encodes CASTRDGTYEQYF.

The rearrangement uses TRBV7-8 and TRBJ2-1, with 9 bases matching TRBD2. The V and J ends lost 1 base and 9 bases, in that order; junction bases with no gene match: 7. This CDR3 has 15 amino acids. CDR1 is SGHVS, CDR2 FQNEAQ, per germline. This chain's CDR3 is CASSLVAGGPGEQFF. The CDR3 coding sequence is TGTGCCAGCAGCTTAGTGGCGGGGGGGCCCGGTGAGCAGTTCTTC.

V gene TRBV19 combines with J gene TRBJ1-5, with 10 nucleotides matching TRBD1. This CDR3 is built from 16 residues. Unmatched junction bases numbered 13, after V lost 7 bases and J lost 7 bases. Germline CDR1 is LNHDA and CDR2 is SQIVND (reference sequence). The CDR3 loop is CASTQFLGQGIQPQHF. CDR3 in DNA: TGTGCCAGTACCCAATTTCTGGGACAGGGGATCCAGCCCCAGCATTTT.

This clone was seen more than once but under ten times. J is TRBJ1-2 and V is TRBV18; D perhaps matches TRBD1 (6 bases). This CDR3 has 17 residues. The V and J ends lost 2 bases and 1 base respectively, with 17 bases between them. The V gene's germline CDR1 is KGHSH and CDR2 LQKENI. This CDR3 reads CASSPKTSRGNNYGYTF. For the CDR3, the DNA is TGTGCCAGCTCACCAAAAACGTCTAGGGGGAATAACTATGGCTACACCTTC.

The chain recombines TRBV4-2 with TRBJ2-7, with 9 bases that match TRBD2. The ends lost 0 bases at V and 6 bases at J; junction bases unmatched: 9. The V gene's germline CDR1 is LGHNA and CDR2 YNFKEQ. The CDR3 length is 16 residues. The chain's CDR3 is CASSQEERGLASEQYF. CDR3 in DNA: TGTGCCAGCAGCCAAGAGGAGCGGGGACTAGCCTCCGAGCAGTACTTC.

This chain connects TRBV7-2 to TRBJ1-3; D gene ambiguous. This CDR3 is 14 amino acids long. With 4 bases removed from V and 8 bases from J, the gap between germline ends came to 15 bases. Germline values: CDR1 SGHTA, CDR2 FQGNSA. CDR3 in DNA: TGTGCCAGCAGCTCCGTAAACCGGAGGGACACCATATATTTT. Residues: CASSSVNRRDTIYF.

V gene TRBV9 combines with J gene TRBJ2-2; the match to TRBD2 covers 12 bases. Germline V gene data show CDR1 as SGDLS and CDR2 as YYNGEE. Trimming took 4 bases from V and 6 from J; bases not matched to a gene: 7. There are 16 residues in the CDR3. The CDR3 DNA reads as TGTGCCAGCAGCCTCCTAGCGGGGGGGCAGGCCGGGGAGCTGTTTTTT. It yields the protein CASSLLAGGQAGELFF. The full variable domain, with the rest looked up from reference TRBV9 and TRBJ2-2, is DSGVTQTPKHLITATGQRVTLRCSPRSGDLSVYWYQQSLDQGLQFLIQYYNGEERAKGNILERFSAQQFPDLHSELNLSSLELGDSALYFCASSLLAGGQAGELFFGEGSRLTVL.

Only a few counts were recorded for this clone. V usage is TRBV5-1 and J usage is TRBJ2-7, with TRBD1 matching 9 bases. Germline lookup yields CDR1 SGHRS and CDR2 YFSETQ. The CDR3 has 15 amino acids. V shed 2 bases and J 3 bases; nucleotides not matched to a gene: 6. Here the CDR3 reads CASSLGGQGYYEQYF. CDR3 nucleotides: TGCGCCAGCAGCTTAGGGGGACAGGGATACTACGAGCAGTACTTC.

V usage is TRBV27 and J usage is TRBJ2-7, with a weak D call TRBD2 (6 bases). The V gene's germline CDR1 is MNHEY and CDR2 SMNVEV (reference sequence). Between the trimmed V and J ends, which lost 3 bases and 2 bases, there was a span of 17 bases. The CDR3 is 16 residues long. The CDR3 here is CASSFRRDSYTYEQYF. In nucleotides, the CDR3 is TGTGCCAGCAGTTTCCGCCGGGACTCCTACACCTACGAGCAGTACTTC.

The V and J genes are TRBV21-1 and TRBJ1-5; TRBD1, the table's D call, was not compared with the DNA. TRBV21-1 is tagged as a pseudogene. The length of the CDR3 is 16 residues. The CDR3 protein is CASSKPGLLGHQPQHF. The CDR3 DNA sequence: TGTGCCAGCAGCAAACCAGGGTTGTTGGGCCATCAGCCCCAGCATTTT.

The V call is TRBV2, the J call TRBJ1-2, with TRBD1 matching over 7 bases. This CDR3 is 16 amino acids long. The V and J ends lost 6 bases and 4 bases, in that order; junction bases with no gene match: 14. CDR1 is SNHLY, CDR2 FYNNEI, per germline. CDR3 protein: CASRSHRGAEIYGYTF. CDR3 DNA: TGTGCCAGCAGATCTCACAGGGGCGCAGAAATCTATGGCTACACCTTC.

The rearrangement uses TRBV5-1 and TRBJ1-4; D ambiguous. Germline V gives CDR1 SGHRS, CDR2 YFSETQ. This CDR3 is built from 14 residues. The ends were cut back, 6 bases at V and 7 bases at J, with 16 bases in the middle. CDR3 nucleotides: TGCGCCAGCAAAAGGAGGGCAGGCGGTGAAAAACTGTTTTTT. It codes for CASKRRAGGEKLFF.

The chain uses TRBV9 and TRBJ2-3; 15 bases match TRBD2. CDR3 length equals 17 residues. The V and J ends lost 4 bases and 1 base, in that order; junction bases with no gene match: 4. CDR1 is SGDLS, CDR2 YYNGEE, per germline. This CDR3 reads CASSPRTSGGGTDTQYF. Written as DNA, the CDR3 is TGTGCCAGCAGCCCCCGGACTAGCGGGGGGGGCACAGATACGCAGTATTTT.